A single T cell receptor beta chain is shown here with its context. The data were obtained in a study of CD8 T cells in Susac syndrome. The V segment lost 5 bases and the J segment 0 bases; nucleotides outside the gene matches: 4. The CDR3 covers 14 residues. Germline lookup yields CDR1 SGHTA and CDR2 FQGNSA. CD8+ and CD4+ blood T cells underwent TCR beta sequencing. TEMRA cells were enriched by FACS, while CD8+ and CD4+ T cells were obtained through a negative isolation that was performed magnetically. With random hexamers, 0.5 to 1 ug RNA was reverse transcribed. With immunoSEQ multiplex PCR, TCR beta CDR3 was amplified across 54 Vbeta and 13 Jbeta. MiXCR was run by TCRdb on the immunoSEQ multiplex PCR reads, yielding one entry per CDR3 protein. The data contain 100,000 to 150,000 distinct CDR3 sequences, 90% to 95% of them singletons.

The clonotype was recovered from a human donor in good health. The rearrangement links TRBV7-2 to TRBJ2-7; the match to TRBD2 covers 7 bases. Sequencing input: CD4+ T cells from PBMCs. The CDR3 bases are TGTGCCAGCAGCGGAACTAGCGCCTCCTACGAGCAGTACTTC. Translating it yields CASSGTSASYEQYF.